The clone carrying this TCR beta chain was seen ten or more times. Its specificity is not known. In making TCR beta libraries, quantitative 5'-RACE with molecular barcodes was used. MiXCR, applied by TCRdb to the 5' RACE reads, yields one record per CDR3 protein. The data contain around 220,000 distinct CDR3 sequences, 8% to 11% of them singletons. This entry is derived from a study of CD8 T cells in ankylosing spondylitis. Broader study findings: Some of these motif variants have turned up before, in reports on reactive arthritis synovial fluid and blood. The authors reported significant enrichment of disease-linked clones in matched ankylosing spondylitis synovial fluid. Characteristic, it appeared, of ankylosing spondylitis blood was a TCR beta motif of about eight highly homologous variants.

V was trimmed by 4 bases and J by 3 bases, leaving 10 bases between them. CDR1 and CDR2 from the germline V gene are SGHRS and YFSETQ. The CDR3 loop spans 14 amino acids. The sequence was collected from a male donor with ankylosing spondylitis or in good health (not recorded which). V gene TRBV5-1 combines with J gene TRBJ2-2, with D tentatively TRBD1 (5 bases). Sequencing used blood, either unsorted or a sorted T cell fraction (not recorded which). The CDR3 loop is CASSPSTDTGELFF. The CDR3, as DNA: TGCGCCAGCAGCCCCTCGACAGACACCGGGGAGCTGTTTTTT.